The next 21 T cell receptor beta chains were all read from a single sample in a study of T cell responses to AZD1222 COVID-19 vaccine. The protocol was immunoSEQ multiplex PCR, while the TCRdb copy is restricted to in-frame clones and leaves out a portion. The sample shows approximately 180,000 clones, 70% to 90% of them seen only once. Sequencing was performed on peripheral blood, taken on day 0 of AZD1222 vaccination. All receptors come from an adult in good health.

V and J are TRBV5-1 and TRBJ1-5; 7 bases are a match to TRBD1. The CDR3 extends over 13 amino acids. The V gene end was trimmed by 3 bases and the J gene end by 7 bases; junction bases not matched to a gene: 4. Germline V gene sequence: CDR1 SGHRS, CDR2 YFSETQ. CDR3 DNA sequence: TGCGCCAGCAGCTGGACAGGCGGACAGCCCCAGCATTTT. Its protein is CASSWTGGQPQHF.

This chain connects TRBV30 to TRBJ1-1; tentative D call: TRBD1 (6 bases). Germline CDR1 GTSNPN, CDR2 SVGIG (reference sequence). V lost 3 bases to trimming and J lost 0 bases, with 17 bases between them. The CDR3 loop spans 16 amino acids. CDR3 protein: CAWSPTGMGMNTEAFF. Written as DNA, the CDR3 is TGTGCCTGGAGCCCTACAGGGATGGGCATGAACACTGAAGCTTTCTTT.

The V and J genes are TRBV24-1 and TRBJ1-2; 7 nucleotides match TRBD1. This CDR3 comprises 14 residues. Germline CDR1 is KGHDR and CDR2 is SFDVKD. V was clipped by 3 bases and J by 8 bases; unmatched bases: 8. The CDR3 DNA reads TGTGCCACCAGTGATGGGACAGACATTGGGGGCTACACCTTC. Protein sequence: CATSDGTDIGGYTF.

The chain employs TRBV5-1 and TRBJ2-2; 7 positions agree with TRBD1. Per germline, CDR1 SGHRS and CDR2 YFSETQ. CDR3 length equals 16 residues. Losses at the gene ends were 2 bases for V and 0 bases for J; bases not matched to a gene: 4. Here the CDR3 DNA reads TGCGCCAGCAGCTTATCGGGGACAGCGAACACCGGGGAGCTGTTTTTT. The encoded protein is CASSLSGTANTGELFF.

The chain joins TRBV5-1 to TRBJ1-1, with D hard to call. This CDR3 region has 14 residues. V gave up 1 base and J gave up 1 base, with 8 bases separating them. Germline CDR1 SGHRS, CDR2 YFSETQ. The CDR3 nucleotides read TGCGCCAGCAGCTTGAGGACCGAGAACACTGAAGCTTTCTTT. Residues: CASSLRTENTEAFF.

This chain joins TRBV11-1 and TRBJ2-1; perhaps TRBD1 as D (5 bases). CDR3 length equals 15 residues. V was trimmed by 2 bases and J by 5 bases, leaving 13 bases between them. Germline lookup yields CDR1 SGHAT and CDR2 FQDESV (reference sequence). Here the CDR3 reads CASSLRQGPDNEQFF. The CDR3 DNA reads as TGTGCCAGCAGCTTAAGGCAGGGTCCTGACAATGAGCAGTTCTTC.

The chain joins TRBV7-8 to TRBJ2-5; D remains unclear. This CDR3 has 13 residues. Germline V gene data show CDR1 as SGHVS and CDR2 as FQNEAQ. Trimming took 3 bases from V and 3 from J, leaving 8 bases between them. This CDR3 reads CASSLRKEETQYF. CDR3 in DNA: TGTGCCAGCAGCTTGAGAAAGGAAGAGACCCAGTACTTC.

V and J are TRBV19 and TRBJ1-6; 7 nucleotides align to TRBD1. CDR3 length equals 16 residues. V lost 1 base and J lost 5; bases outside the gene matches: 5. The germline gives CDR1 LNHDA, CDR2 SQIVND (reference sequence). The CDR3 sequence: CASSIVVGQNNSPLHF. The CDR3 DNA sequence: TGTGCCAGTAGTATAGTCGTGGGACAGAATAATTCACCCCTCCACTTT.

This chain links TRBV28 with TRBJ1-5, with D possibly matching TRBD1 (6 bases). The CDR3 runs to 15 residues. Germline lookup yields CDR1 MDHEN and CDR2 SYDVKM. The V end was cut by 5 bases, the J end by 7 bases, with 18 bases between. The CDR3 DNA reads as TGTGCCAGCAGTGCCCACAGGGTTCCGGAGCAGCCCCAGCATTTT. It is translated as CASSAHRVPEQPQHF.

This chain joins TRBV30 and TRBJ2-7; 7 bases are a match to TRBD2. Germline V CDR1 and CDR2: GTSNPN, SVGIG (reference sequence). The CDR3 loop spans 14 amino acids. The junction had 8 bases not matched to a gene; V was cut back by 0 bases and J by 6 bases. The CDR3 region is CAWSVSIGEGEQYF. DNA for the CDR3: TGTGCCTGGAGTGTATCAATCGGGGAGGGCGAGCAGTACTTC.

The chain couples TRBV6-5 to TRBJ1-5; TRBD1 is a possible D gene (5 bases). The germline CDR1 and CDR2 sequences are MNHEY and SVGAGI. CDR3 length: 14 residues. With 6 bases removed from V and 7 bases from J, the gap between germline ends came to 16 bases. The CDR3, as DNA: TGTGCCAGCAGCCTCGACAGCAGGAAGCAGCCCCAGCATTTT. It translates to CASSLDSRKQPQHF.

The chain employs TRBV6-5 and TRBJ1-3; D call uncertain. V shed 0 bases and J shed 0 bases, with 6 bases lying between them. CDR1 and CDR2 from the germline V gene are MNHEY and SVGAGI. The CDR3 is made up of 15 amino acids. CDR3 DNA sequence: TGTGCCAGCAGTTACTCGGCCAGCTCTGGAAACACCATATATTTT. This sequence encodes CASSYSASSGNTIYF.

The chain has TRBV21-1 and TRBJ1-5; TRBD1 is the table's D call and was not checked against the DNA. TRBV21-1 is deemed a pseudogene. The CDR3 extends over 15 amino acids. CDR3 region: CASSSQGGGHQPQHF. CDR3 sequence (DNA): TGTGCCAGCAGCTCCCAGGGGGGTGGGCATCAGCCCCAGCATTTT.

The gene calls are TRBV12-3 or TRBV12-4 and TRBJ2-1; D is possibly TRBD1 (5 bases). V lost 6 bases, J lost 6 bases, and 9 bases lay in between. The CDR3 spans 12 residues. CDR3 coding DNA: TGTGCCAGCAGCGACAGTATCAATGAGCAGTTCTTC. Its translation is CASSDSINEQFF.

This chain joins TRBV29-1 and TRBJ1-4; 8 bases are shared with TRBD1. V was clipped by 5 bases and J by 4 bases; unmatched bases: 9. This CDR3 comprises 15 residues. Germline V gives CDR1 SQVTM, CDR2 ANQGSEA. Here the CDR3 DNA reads TGCAGCGTTACAATACAGGGGGGGTATAATGAAAAACTGTTTTTT. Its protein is CSVTIQGGYNEKLFF.

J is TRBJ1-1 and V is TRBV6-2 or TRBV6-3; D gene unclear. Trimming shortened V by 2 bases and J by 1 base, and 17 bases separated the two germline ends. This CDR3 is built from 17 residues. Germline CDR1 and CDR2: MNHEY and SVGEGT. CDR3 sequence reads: CASSYPLNDLRNTEAFF. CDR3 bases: TGTGCCAGCAGTTACCCCCTTAATGATCTCAGGAACACTGAAGCTTTCTTT.

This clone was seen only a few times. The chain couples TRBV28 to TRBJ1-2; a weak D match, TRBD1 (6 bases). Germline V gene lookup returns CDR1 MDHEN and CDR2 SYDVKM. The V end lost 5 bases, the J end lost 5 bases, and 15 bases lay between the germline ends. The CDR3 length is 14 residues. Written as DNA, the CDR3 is TGTGCCAGCAGTGCCTACAGGGTTGATTATGGCTACACCTTC. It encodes CASSAYRVDYGYTF.

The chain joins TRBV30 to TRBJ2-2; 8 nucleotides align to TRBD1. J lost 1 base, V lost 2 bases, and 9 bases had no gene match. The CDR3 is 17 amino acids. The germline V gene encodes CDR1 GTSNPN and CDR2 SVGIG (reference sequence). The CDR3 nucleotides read TGTGCCTGGAGTAGAATGTGGGGGACAGGGAACACCGGGGAGCTGTTTTTT. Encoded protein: CAWSRMWGTGNTGELFF.

CDR3 in amino acids: CASSYSPQGSYGYTF. In nucleotides, the CDR3 is TGTGCCAGCAGTTACTCCCCCCAGGGATCCTATGGCTACACCTTC. The genes are TRBV6-2 or TRBV6-3 and TRBJ1-2; maybe TRBD1 (5 bases). The CDR3 extends over 15 amino acids. Trimming left V 0 bases short and J 4 bases short, with 12 bases between. Germline V CDR1 and CDR2: MNHEY, SVGEGT.

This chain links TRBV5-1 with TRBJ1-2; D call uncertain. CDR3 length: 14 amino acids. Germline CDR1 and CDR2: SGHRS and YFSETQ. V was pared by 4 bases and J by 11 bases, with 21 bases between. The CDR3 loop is CASSPAASGVSYTF. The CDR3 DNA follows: TGCGCCAGCAGCCCGGCCGCCTCAGGTGTATCTTACACCTTC.

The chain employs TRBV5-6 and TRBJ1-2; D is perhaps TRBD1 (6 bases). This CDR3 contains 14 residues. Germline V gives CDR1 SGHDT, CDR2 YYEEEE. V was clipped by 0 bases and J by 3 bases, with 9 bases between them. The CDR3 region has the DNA TGTGCCAGCAGCTTGGTGTCAGGGGACTATGGCTACACCTTC. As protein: CASSLVSGDYGYTF.